This T cell receptor (beta chain) was obtained from a study of blood T cell repertoires in COVID-19. Study-level background: Sources were T cells, B-cell-depleted T cells, or PBMCs; the material itself was cDNA or gDNA.

Data came from immunoSEQ multiplex PCR; TCRdb stores just in-frame clones and leaves some out. Of about 59,000 clones in the sample, less than 80% were seen once. The TCR sequence derives from a man in his sixties with acute or convalescent COVID-19. Source material: peripheral blood.

The CDR3 DNA is TGTGCCAGCAGTTTACAGGGTGGTCAGCCCCAGCATTTT. Protein: CASSLQGGQPQHF. The chain links TRBV6-2 or TRBV6-3 to TRBJ1-5, with TRBD1 as a possible D gene (6 bases). The V and J ends lost 4 bases and 6 bases respectively, with 10 bases between them. The CDR3 extends over 13 amino acids. Germline V gives CDR1 MNHEY, CDR2 SVGEGT.